This TCR beta chain was documented in a study of spatial heterogeneity in lung cancer (dated by TCRdb to between 2019 and 2020). Turning to the overall study: Donors were around 71 patients with early-stage, untreated non-small cell lung cancer from the lung TRACERx cohort. TCR repertoire features were related to nonsynonymous mutation counts determined by whole-exome sequencing of tumor tissue. Both alpha and beta chains were TCR-sequenced in 200 to 250 tumor regions, some 64 matched nontumor lung samples and some 50 PBMC samples obtained at surgery. Beta-chain transcripts were consistently detected in greater numbers than alpha-chain transcripts, which likely reflected higher beta-chain transcript abundance. The study quantitatively compared TCR alpha and beta repertoires across multiple tumor regions, matched nontumor lung and blood in non-small cell lung cancer. In the raw uncorrected reads, each unique combination of TCR and UMI appeared more than ten times on average. Follow-up PBMC samples were sequenced whenever available, with the median time to follow-up being two to three years after resection. What the authors observed across the whole study: Ubiquitous expanded tumor TCRs were detected in blood more often at tumor resection than at routine follow-up. Additional single-cell paired TCR alpha and beta sequencing was considered necessary to confirm, at a functional level, the hypothesis that regional TCRs recognize regional mutations. Only around 14 patients were included in the comparisons of baseline and follow-up blood repertoires.

Library prep was done by 5' RACE. Sequencing was performed on a NextSeq 500. In the TCR library protocol, a unique molecular identifier was attached to each TCR cDNA molecule so that PCR and sequencing errors could be corrected. Per the source publication's procedure: TCR identification, UMI-based error correction and CDR3 extraction were all carried out with Decombinator tools. Expanded TCRs were defined as those above a frequency of 2 per 1,000, corresponding to the top 1% of the tumor frequency distribution. Renyi diversity was computed with the R vegan package after each repertoire had been subsampled 100 times to 5,000 TCRs. To build CDR3 similarity networks, amino acid triplet string-kernel similarity was used, and CDR3s were connected when their pairwise similarity was above 0.82. TCRdb ran its own pipeline on the public reads, namely fastp trimming at Q25 and MiXCR clone calling, and kept in-frame beta chains. Rows are unified per CDR3 protein, each entry keeping the most common DNA and genes. It is TCRdb's table, rather than the study itself, that gives the V and J calls and clone size. This sample gives about 120,000 distinct CDR3 sequences in total; 9% to 15% of them show up just once. The top ten clonotypes cover 16% of the sample.

The germline V gene (reference sequence) gives CDR1 as SEHNR and CDR2 as FQNEAQ. Germline trimming: 5 bases from V, 2 bases from J; junction bases outside gene matches: 6. There are 16 amino acids in the CDR3, from cysteine to phenylalanine inclusive. The sequence is cut down to CDR3 DNA, 48 bases in frame from base 1. Taken with the paper, the label for time point translates to: blood at routine non-recurrence follow-up after resection. Whole RNA extracted from tumor and nontumor lung tissue, or from cryopreserved PBMC samples, was used for TCR sequencing without cell sorting. Only patients with enough RNA available from two or more tumor regions were chosen for TCR sequencing. For this clonotype: Its cognate antigen has yet to be identified. No base quality values were provided; no much bigger clone lies one nucleotide off.

This sequence was found in a male donor with early-stage non-small cell lung cancer. The chain was built from TRBV7-9 and TRBJ2-1, with 10 central nucleotides matching TRBD2. Material: PBMCs, obtained at follow-up. The nucleotides are TGTGCCAGCAGCAGACCTAGCGGGGGCCCCTACAATGAGCAGTTCTTC. Its protein product is CASSRPSGGPYNEQFF.